These 10 T cell receptor beta chains originate from one sample sequenced in a study of blood T cell repertoires in COVID-19. Assay used: immunoSEQ multiplex PCR; TCRdb lists only in-frame clones, some missing. The table shows roughly 520,000 clones, with 85% to 90% occurring only once. Sequencing was performed on PBMCs or T cells enriched from blood (not recorded which). These TCRs come from a middle-aged woman who had recovered from COVID-19.

The chain uses TRBV20-1 and TRBJ2-2, with 7 nucleotides matching TRBD2. Germline lookup yields CDR1 DFQATT and CDR2 SNEGSKA (reference sequence). V gave up 3 bases and J gave up 5 bases; unmatched junction bases: 6. The CDR3 runs 14 residues. This CDR3 reads CSASGGSDTGELFF. Here the CDR3 DNA reads TGCAGTGCTAGTGGCGGGAGTGATACCGGGGAGCTGTTTTTT.

The chain employs TRBV5-3 and TRBJ2-7; TRBD1 aligns across 11 bases. TRBV5-3 is labeled an ORF, and its function is uncertain. V dropped 4 bases and J dropped 7; count of bases not matched to a gene: 10. The CDR3 consists of 15 residues. The CDR3: CARSAGQGAHSEQYF. CDR3 sequence (DNA): TGTGCCAGAAGCGCCGGACAGGGGGCGCATTCGGAGCAGTACTTC.

CDR3 bases: TGCGCCAGCAGCTTGTTTTCGGCGGGGGTTGAGGGCTACACCTTC. Protein product: CASSLFSAGVEGYTF. The chain employs TRBV5-1 and TRBJ1-2; D might be TRBD1 (5 bases). This CDR3 has 15 residues. CDR1 and CDR2 from the germline V gene are SGHRS and YFSETQ. The V gene lost 1 base and the J gene lost 8 bases, with 18 bases spanning the gap.

This rearrangement joins TRBV7-2 to TRBJ1-3; no clear D. Per germline, CDR1 SGHTA and CDR2 FQGNSA. Trimming removed 1 base from V and 0 bases from J, with 13 bases in between. CDR3 length: 17 amino acids. This chain's CDR3 is CASSLVSPGSSGNTIYF. CDR3 nucleotide sequence: TGTGCCAGCAGCTTAGTTTCCCCCGGGAGCTCTGGAAACACCATATATTTT.

The table lists this clone with a few counts. DNA for the CDR3: TGTGCCAGCGCAGTTAATTCAGGCAGTACAAACACCATATATTTT. It translates to CASAVNSGSTNTIYF. The chain uses TRBV6-5 and TRBJ1-3; D remains unclear. CDR3 length equals 15 residues. Trimming removed 8 bases at V and 6 bases at J, with 20 bases between. The germline V gene has CDR1 MNHEY and CDR2 SVGAGI.

The chain is built from TRBV2 and TRBJ2-7; D is unresolved. The CDR3 consists of 16 residues. Germline values: CDR1 SNHLY, CDR2 FYNNEI. V shed 5 bases and J shed 1 base, with 18 bases lying between them. CDR3 sequence reads: CASSPERIVVSYEQYF. The CDR3 DNA reads TGTGCCAGCAGTCCGGAGAGGATCGTCGTTTCCTACGAGCAGTACTTC.

The chain joins TRBV19 to TRBJ2-2; D perhaps matches TRBD1 (6 bases). CDR3 length: 13 amino acids. The V gene lost 7 bases and the J gene lost 11 bases, with 17 bases spanning the gap. The germline V gene has CDR1 LNHDA and CDR2 SQIVND (reference sequence). CDR3 DNA: TGTGCCAGTAAACCTACCGGGACAACCGAGCTGTTTTTT. Translation: CASKPTGTTELFF.

This clone came up once. For the CDR3, the DNA is TGTGCCAGCAGCCAGACTAGTCCAGATACGCAGTATTTT. It yields the protein CASSQTSPDTQYF. The rearrangement links TRBV7-9 to TRBJ2-3, with TRBD2 as a possible D gene (6 bases). CDR1 and CDR2 (germline): SEHNR, FQNEAQ (reference sequence). Trimming removed 5 bases at V and 4 bases at J, with 10 bases between. The CDR3 runs 13 residues. Using reference TRBV7-9 and TRBJ2-3 for the parts outside the CDR3, the full variable domain is DTGVSQNPRHKITKRGQNVTFRCDPISEHNRLYWYRQTLGQGPEFLTYFQNEAQLEKSRLLSDRFSAERPKGSFSTLEIQRTEQGDSAMYLCASSQTSPDTQYFGPGTRLTVL.

The J gene is TRBJ1-1, the V gene TRBV5-1; 9 nucleotides line up with TRBD1. The germline CDR1 and CDR2 sequences are SGHRS and YFSETQ. Trimming took 1 base from V and 6 from J; bases not matched to a gene: 16. This CDR3 has 18 residues. The CDR3 protein is CASSLYLVGGQGHAEAFF. CDR3 in DNA: TGCGCCAGCAGCTTGTATCTGGTTGGGGGACAGGGACACGCTGAAGCTTTCTTT. The whole variable domain, filled in from reference TRBV5-1 and TRBJ1-1, reads KAGVTQTPRYLIKTRGQQVTLSCSPISGHRSVSWYQQTPGQGLQFLFEYFSETQRNKGNFPGRFSGRQFSNSRSEMNVSTLELGDSALYLCASSLYLVGGQGHAEAFFGQGTRLTVV.

The chain carries TRBV5-6 and TRBJ1-1; TRBD1 aligns across 8 bases. V shed 1 base, J shed 1 base, and the junction held 9 bases outside the gene matches. From germline, CDR1 is SGHDT and CDR2 YYEEEE. CDR3 length: 17 residues. The CDR3: CASSLFGGQATNTEAFF. The CDR3 DNA reads as TGTGCCAGCAGCTTGTTCGGGGGACAGGCGACGAACACTGAAGCTTTCTTT.